Presented here are 5 T cell receptor beta chains from one specimen sequenced in a study of T cell repertoires in cytomegalovirus infection. TCRdb reanalysed the reads using MiXCR and keeps one entry per CDR3 protein. The sample includes 210,000 or so distinct CDR3 sequences, about 5.9% of them seen just once. The sequenced sample consisted of PBMCs. These receptors all come from a human donor in good health (CMV status not recorded). Some clones in this sample may be carry-over from other donors' samples.

This clonotype appeared many times. This chain joins TRBV6-2 or TRBV6-3 and TRBJ2-4; TRBD1 agrees at 7 bases. The CDR3 is 14 residues long. After removal of 6 bases from V and 8 bases from J, the junction contained 10 bases not matched to a gene. Germline CDR1 is MNHEY and CDR2 is SVGEGT. The CDR3 reads CASSKTGIHYIQYF. As DNA, the CDR3 is TGTGCCAGCAGCAAGACAGGGATTCATTACATTCAGTACTTC.

This clonotype was seen repeatedly, ten times or more. The genes are TRBV6-2 or TRBV6-3 and TRBJ2-4, with 7 bases aligning to TRBD1. Germline CDR1 MNHEY, CDR2 SVGEGT. The trim removed 2 bases at V and 2 bases at J, leaving 6 bases unmatched. This CDR3 comprises 16 residues. The CDR3 sequence: CASSYNEGASKNIQYF. The DNA for the CDR3 is TGTGCCAGCAGTTACAACGAGGGGGCTTCCAAAAACATTCAGTACTTC.

The rearrangement uses TRBV3-1 and TRBJ1-2; 7 bases are a match to TRBD1. CDR1 and CDR2 (germline): LGHDT, YNNKEL (reference sequence). The length of the CDR3 is 15 residues. The V segment lost 4 bases and the J segment 0 bases; nucleotides outside the gene matches: 5. As DNA, the CDR3 is TGTGCCAGCAGCCTAGGGGACAGAGCTAACTATGGCTACACCTTC. This encodes CASSLGDRANYGYTF.

Ten or more counts support this clonotype. The V and J genes are TRBV27 and TRBJ2-1; 11 nucleotides agree with TRBD2. The germline gives CDR1 MNHEY, CDR2 SMNVEV (reference sequence). The junction had 5 bases not matched to a gene; V was cut back by 5 bases and J by 2 bases. The CDR3 has 16 amino acids. Written as DNA, the CDR3 is TGTGCCAGCAGTAGACTAGCGGGGAATCCCTACAATGAGCAGTTCTTC. As protein: CASSRLAGNPYNEQFF.

In regard to this clonotype: This could be a read error, since a much larger clone is one nucleotide away. CDR3 coding DNA: TGTGCCAGCAGTGACCCTGGGACAGGGGATGACTACACCTTC. Protein product: CASSDPGTGDDYTF. This chain links TRBV12-3 or TRBV12-4 with TRBJ1-2; 10 bases are shared with TRBD1. The CDR3 is 14 residues long. V was clipped by 5 bases and J by 10 bases; unmatched bases: 10.